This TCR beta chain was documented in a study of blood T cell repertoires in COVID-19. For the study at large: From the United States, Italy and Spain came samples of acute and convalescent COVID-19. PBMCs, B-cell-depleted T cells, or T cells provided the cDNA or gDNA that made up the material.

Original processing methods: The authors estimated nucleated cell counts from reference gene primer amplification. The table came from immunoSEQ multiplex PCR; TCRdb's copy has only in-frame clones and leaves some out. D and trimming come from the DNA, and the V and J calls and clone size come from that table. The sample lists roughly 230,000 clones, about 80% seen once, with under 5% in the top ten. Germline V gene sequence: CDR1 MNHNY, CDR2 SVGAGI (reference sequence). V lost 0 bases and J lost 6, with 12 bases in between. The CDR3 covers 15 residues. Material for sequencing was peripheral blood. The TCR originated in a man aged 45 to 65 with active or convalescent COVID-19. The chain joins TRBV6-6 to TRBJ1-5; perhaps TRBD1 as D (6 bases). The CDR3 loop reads CASSYSRGAGQPQHF. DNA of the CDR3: TGTGCCAGCAGTTACTCTCGGGGGGCCGGTCAGCCCCAGCATTTT.